This T cell receptor (beta chain) stems from a study of cytomegalovirus exposure and HLA in healthy donors. Repertoires were generated with immunoSEQ multiplex PCR, while TCRdb's copy carries only in-frame clones and drops some. In the table there are 140,000 to 150,000 clones, 94% of which are singletons. In the case of this clone: The antigen is undetermined.

This CDR3 has 13 amino acids. Germline loops: CDR1 GTSNPN, CDR2 SVGIG (reference sequence). Trimming removed 6 bases from V and 1 base from J; junction bases left unmatched: 4. General study findings and limits: Cytomegalovirus status was reportedly diagnosed by the classifier with high sensitivity and specificity.

The chain has TRBV30 and TRBJ1-2, with 8 bases that match TRBD1. The sample comprised PBMCs. The receptor's source is a young man in good health and CMV-seropositive. The DNA of the CDR3 is TGTGCCTGCCACAGGGGGATTAACTATGGCTACACCTTC. It specifies CACHRGINYGYTF.